These 29 T cell receptor beta chains came from one sample sequenced in a study of CD8+ T cells in alopecia areata. RNA extraction and reverse transcription yielded cDNA as sequencing template. Clones were read by immunoSEQ multiplex PCR, and TCRdb kept only the in-frame ones, dropping some. The table includes approximately 180,000 clones, approximately 53% detected once. This sample's treatment: oral pan-JAK inhibitor, 5-10 mg twice daily. This specimen was CD8+ T cells sorted from blood, taken at week 24, from a patient treated with tofacitinib. The receptors shown here come from a human donor with alopecia areata.

V gene TRBV4-1 combines with J gene TRBJ2-7; D gene ambiguous. Trimming took 1 base from V and 3 from J, leaving 7 bases between them. CDR1 MGHRA and CDR2 YSYEKL come from the germline V gene. This CDR3 has 13 amino acids. CDR3 region: CASSQGWGYEQYF. In DNA form, the CDR3 reads TGCGCCAGCAGCCAAGGTTGGGGCTACGAGCAGTACTTC.

This clone was picked up a small number of times. This chain uses TRBV9 with TRBJ1-2; no reliable D call. Trimming removed 0 bases from V and 0 bases from J, with 6 bases in between. Germline loops: CDR1 SGDLS, CDR2 YYNGEE. The CDR3 is made up of 14 amino acids. This chain's CDR3 is CASSVGRSNYGYTF. The CDR3 DNA reads TGTGCCAGCAGCGTAGGACGGTCTAACTATGGCTACACCTTC.

The genes are TRBV2 and TRBJ2-6; D is undetermined. V lost 5 bases to trimming and J lost 7 bases, with 6 bases between them. The CDR3 is made up of 12 amino acids. Germline V CDR1 and CDR2: SNHLY, FYNNEI. The CDR3 bases are TGTGCCAGCAGTAATGTTGCCAACGTCCTGACTTTC. Translated, it gives CASSNVANVLTF.

A few counts support this clone. The V gene is TRBV5-4, the J gene TRBJ2-7; the D gene is possibly TRBD1 (7 bases). Germline loops: CDR1 SGHNT, CDR2 YYREEE (reference sequence). Trimming stripped 4 bases from V and 7 bases from J, with 12 bases between. This CDR3 contains 12 residues. CDR3 nucleotide sequence: TGTGCCAGCAGCCCCGGGGGACAGGAGCAGTACTTC. The encoded protein is CASSPGGQEQYF.

The chain recombines TRBV6-1 with TRBJ2-3, with a weak D call TRBD2 (6 bases). Trimming left V 0 bases short and J 1 base short, with 8 bases between. The germline V gene has CDR1 MNHNS and CDR2 SASEGT. This CDR3 spans 15 amino acids. CDR3 sequence reads: CASSEARGGTDTQYF. The CDR3 DNA sequence: TGTGCCAGCAGTGAAGCGCGGGGTGGCACAGATACGCAGTATTTT.

This clone has just a few counts. Given a far larger clone just one base away, this is likely a sequencing read error. In the same sample, other DNA sequences code for this CDR3. The genes are TRBV11-2 and TRBJ2-6; D might be TRBD2 (5 bases). The V and J ends lost 5 bases and 0 bases respectively, with 11 bases between them. The CDR3 has 16 residues. Germline assignment: CDR1 SGHAT and CDR2 FQNNGV. In DNA form, the CDR3 reads TGTGCCAGCAGCCAAGATGGGAGCTCTGGGGCCAACGTCCTGACTTTC. Its protein product is CASSQDGSSGANVLTF.

This clone was observed once. The V call is TRBV30, the J call TRBJ2-1, with TRBD2 as a possible D gene (6 bases). The germline CDR1 and CDR2 sequences are GTSNPN and SVGIG (reference sequence). Trimming stripped 2 bases from V and 3 bases from J, with 11 bases between. CDR3 length: 14 residues. The CDR3 sequence is CAWSIGGDYNEQFF. The DNA for the CDR3 is TGTGCCTGGAGTATCGGCGGGGACTACAATGAGCAGTTCTTC.

The rearrangement uses TRBV7-9 and TRBJ2-7; D is ambiguous. Deletions cut 5 bases from V and 5 bases from J, with 13 bases between. CDR1 is SEHNR and CDR2 is FQNEAQ in the germline V gene (reference sequence). The CDR3 runs to 13 residues. The CDR3, as DNA: TGTGCCAGCAGCACTGGGCCCCCTCACGAGCAGTACTTC. Translation gives CASSTGPPHEQYF.

This clone has only one observation. This chain uses TRBV29-1 with TRBJ1-1; 8 bases match TRBD1. The CDR3 runs 12 residues. CDR1 and CDR2 (germline): SQVTM, ANQGSEA. After removal of 6 bases from V and 8 bases from J, the junction contained 8 bases not matched to a gene. The CDR3: CSVVTGAAEAFF. The CDR3 DNA is TGCAGCGTAGTGACAGGGGCGGCAGAAGCTTTCTTT.

This rearrangement joins TRBV2 to TRBJ1-2; TRBD1 matches at 7 bases. The CDR3 is made up of 15 amino acids. The V and J ends lost 8 bases and 10 bases, in that order; junction bases with no gene match: 19. Germline V CDR1 and CDR2: SNHLY, FYNNEI. This CDR3 is CASRSIQGTSSPYTF. The DNA of the CDR3 is TGTGCCAGCCGCTCAATACAGGGGACCAGCAGCCCCTACACCTTC.

This chain joins TRBV7-7 and TRBJ2-1; 11 bases fit TRBD2. Germline lookup yields CDR1 SSHAT and CDR2 FNYEAQ (reference sequence). With 2 bases clipped from V and 7 bases from J, the junction kept 4 bases outside the gene matches. The CDR3 has 15 residues. The CDR3 spells CASSLYSGGGNEQFF. Written as DNA, the CDR3 is TGTGCCAGCAGCTTATATAGCGGGGGGGGAAATGAGCAGTTCTTC.

This clone was detected a few times. V usage is TRBV6-1 and J usage is TRBJ2-1, with TRBD2 as a possible D gene (6 bases). Germline-derived CDR1 and CDR2 are MNHNS and SASEGT. The CDR3 consists of 13 residues. Trimming took 1 base from V and 8 from J, leaving 9 bases between them. The CDR3 loop reads CASSEGGRHEQFF. CDR3 coding DNA: TGTGCCAGCAGTGAAGGGGGGAGGCATGAGCAGTTCTTC.

This chain links TRBV27 with TRBJ2-7, with D perhaps matching TRBD1 or TRBD2 (5 bases each). Trimming removed 8 bases from V and 1 base from J, with 12 bases in between. In germline, CDR1 is MNHEY, CDR2 SMNVEV (reference sequence). CDR3 length: 13 residues. The CDR3 loop reads CASARDGSYEQYF. CDR3 nucleotides: TGTGCCAGCGCCCGGGACGGTTCCTACGAGCAGTACTTC.

V and J are TRBV5-1 and TRBJ2-1; TRBD2 matches at 8 bases. Germline assignment: CDR1 SGHRS and CDR2 YFSETQ. Trimming removed 0 bases from V and 3 bases from J; junction bases left unmatched: 2. The CDR3 is made up of 15 amino acids. The CDR3 is CASSLDSGDYNEQFF. The CDR3, as DNA: TGCGCCAGCAGCTTGGATAGCGGGGACTACAATGAGCAGTTCTTC.

V usage is TRBV6-5 and J usage is TRBJ2-5; no clear D. Trimming stripped 6 bases from V and 5 bases from J, with 7 bases between. This CDR3 has 11 amino acids. Germline V lookup: CDR1 MNHEY, CDR2 SVGAGI. CDR3 coding DNA: TGTGCCAGCAGAACATTGGAGACCCAGTACTTC. This translates into CASRTLETQYF.

This chain connects TRBV11-2 to TRBJ2-3; D is undetermined. There are 12 residues in the CDR3. CDR1 SGHAT and CDR2 FQNNGV come from the germline V gene. V was clipped by 2 bases and J by 4 bases, with 4 bases between them. The chain's CDR3 is CASSLYSDTQYF. The DNA of the CDR3 is TGTGCCAGCAGCTTATATTCAGATACGCAGTATTTT.

The genes are TRBV7-6 and TRBJ1-1; no reliable D call. The V gene lost 1 base and the J gene lost 3 bases, with 6 bases spanning the gap. The CDR3 loop spans 13 amino acids. Looked up from germline, CDR1 is SGHVS and CDR2 is FNYEAQ. The CDR3 is CASSLGSDTEAFF. In nucleotides, the CDR3 is TGTGCCAGCAGCTTAGGCTCGGACACTGAAGCTTTCTTT. The full variable domain, with the rest looked up from reference TRBV7-6 and TRBJ1-1, is GAGVSQSPRYKVTKRGQDVALRCDPISGHVSLYWYRQALGQGPEFLTYFNYEAQQDKSGLPNDRFSAERPEGSISTLTIQRTEQRDSAMYRCASSLGSDTEAFFGQGTRLTVV.

The rearrangement joins TRBV7-6 to TRBJ1-6, with D unclear. V lost 1 base and J 10 bases, leaving 8 bases between the germline ends. This CDR3 spans 13 amino acids. Germline CDR1 reads SGHVS; CDR2 reads FNYEAQ. CDR3 bases: TGTGCCAGCAGCTTAGATGGAGAATCACCCCTCCACTTT. Encoded protein: CASSLDGESPLHF.

The rearrangement links TRBV7-3 to TRBJ2-1; no clear D gene. Germline CDR1 and CDR2: SGHTA and FQGTGA. The length of the CDR3 is 13 residues. The V and J ends lost 5 bases and 7 bases respectively, with 12 bases between them. The CDR3 loop is CASSASTANEQFF. For the CDR3, the DNA is TGTGCCAGCAGCGCCAGCACGGCAAATGAGCAGTTCTTC.

This clone was seen a handful of times. The gene calls are TRBV2 and TRBJ1-4; D possibly corresponds to TRBD1 (5 bases). CDR3 length: 14 amino acids. In germline, CDR1 is SNHLY, CDR2 FYNNEI. Between the trimmed V and J ends, which lost 3 bases and 7 bases, there was a span of 12 bases. As DNA, the CDR3 is TGTGCCAGCAGTGATGGGCAGGGAGGTGAAAAACTGTTTTTT. It yields the protein CASSDGQGGEKLFF.

The chain employs TRBV4-3 and TRBJ1-2; 7 positions agree with TRBD1. Germline-derived CDR1 and CDR2 are LGHNA and YSLEER. With 1 base clipped from V and 4 bases from J, the junction kept 6 bases outside the gene matches. This CDR3 has 15 residues. For the CDR3, the DNA is TGCGCCAGCAGCCAAGGGCGACAGGGAGGCTATGGCTACACCTTC. Translated, it gives CASSQGRQGGYGYTF.

The chain is built from TRBV29-1 and TRBJ1-2; tentatively, D is TRBD1 (5 bases). The CDR3 contains 12 residues. V was shortened by 1 base and J by 6 bases, with 9 bases between the two germline ends. Germline CDR1 is SQVTM and CDR2 is ANQGSEA. CDR3 in DNA: TGCAGCGTTGAAGGGGGCGAAAATGGCTACACCTTC. Its protein is CSVEGGENGYTF.

This sequence joins TRBV10-2 and TRBJ2-6; tentative D call: TRBD2 (5 bases). CDR1 is WSHSY and CDR2 is SAAADI in the germline V gene. V was cut by 0 bases and J by 2 bases, with 5 bases left in between. The CDR3 loop spans 15 amino acids. CDR3 residues: CASSESRAGANVLTF. As DNA, the CDR3 is TGCGCCAGCAGTGAGTCGAGGGCTGGGGCCAACGTCCTGACTTTC.

In this sample, this clone turned up a few times. CDR3 sequence: CASQGTGANVLTF. The CDR3 DNA follows: TGTGCCAGTCAGGGGACCGGGGCCAACGTCCTGACTTTC. The chain joins TRBV2 to TRBJ2-6; a weak D match, TRBD1 (6 bases). V was cut by 9 bases and J by 4 bases, with 10 bases left in between. There are 13 residues in the CDR3. Germline V gene lookup returns CDR1 SNHLY and CDR2 FYNNEI.

The chain recombines TRBV27 with TRBJ2-7; 11 bases line up with TRBD1. CDR1 is MNHEY, CDR2 SMNVEV, per germline (reference sequence). The CDR3 loop spans 16 amino acids. Losses at the gene ends were 6 bases for V and 6 bases for J; bases not matched to a gene: 13. The CDR3: CASSQTPGQGVSEQYF. The CDR3 nucleotides are TGTGCCAGCAGCCAAACCCCGGGACAGGGGGTAAGCGAGCAGTACTTC.

J is TRBJ2-7 and V is TRBV7-9; possibly TRBD1 for D (6 bases). V lost 5 bases, J lost 4 bases, and 21 bases lay in between. Germline CDR1 SEHNR, CDR2 FQNEAQ (reference sequence). The CDR3 length is 16 residues. CDR3 region: CASSQGSGIHGYEQYF. CDR3 nucleotide sequence: TGTGCCAGCAGCCAGGGGTCGGGGATTCATGGATACGAGCAGTACTTC.

By sample fraction, this clone is medium-sized. Other DNA sequences in this sample translate to the same CDR3. The CDR3 DNA follows: TGTGCCAGCAGCCCTGGGACCCACAATGAGCAGTTCTTC. Translated, it gives CASSPGTHNEQFF. V is TRBV14 and J is TRBJ2-1; the D call may be TRBD1 or TRBD2 (5 bases each). The germline gives CDR1 SGHDN, CDR2 FVKESK. The CDR3 runs 13 residues. V was clipped by 4 bases and J by 5 bases, with 9 bases between them.

The chain is built from TRBV5-1 and TRBJ2-5; 9 bases align to TRBD2. Trimming cost V 0 bases and J 3 bases; bases outside gene matches: 6. Germline values: CDR1 SGHRS, CDR2 YFSETQ. The CDR3 extends over 16 amino acids. CDR3 DNA: TGCGCCAGCAGCTTGGATTTGCGACTAGCGGAAGAGACCCAGTACTTC. The encoded protein is CASSLDLRLAEETQYF.

This clone was observed a handful of times. The rearrangement uses TRBV27 and TRBJ2-7, with D unresolved. Trimming removed 5 bases at V and 0 bases at J, with 5 bases between. Looked up from germline, CDR1 is MNHEY and CDR2 is SMNVEV (reference sequence). CDR3 length: 12 amino acids. The CDR3 DNA follows: TGTGCCAGCAGTATGAACTCCTACGAGCAGTACTTC. Its protein is CASSMNSYEQYF.